These 26 T cell receptor beta chains were all obtained from the same sample, sequenced in a study of blood T cell repertoires in COVID-19. The repertoire was sequenced with immunoSEQ multiplex PCR; TCRdb's copy has only in-frame clones and lacks some. In the table there are 200,000 or so clones, 75% to 90% of which are singletons. The sequencing sample was made of PBMCs or T cells enriched from blood (not recorded which). Receptors were obtained from a woman aged 40 to 49 with acute COVID-19.

CDR3 sequence: CATQLGHMNTEAFF. CDR3 DNA: TGTGCCACCCAGCTAGGCCACATGAACACTGAAGCTTTCTTT. The chain is built from TRBV14 and TRBJ1-1; unclear D gene. V was pared by 10 bases and J by 0 bases, with 15 bases between. The CDR3 covers 14 residues. Germline values: CDR1 SGHDN, CDR2 FVKESK.

The chain is built from TRBV25-1 and TRBJ1-2; 9 bases agree with TRBD1. The length of the CDR3 is 10 residues. From germline, CDR1 is MGHDK and CDR2 SYGVNS. V lost 11 bases and J lost 5; bases outside the gene matches: 0. For the CDR3, the DNA is TGTGCCGGGACAGGGTATGGCTACACCTTC. Protein sequence: CAGTGYGYTF.

The chain is built from TRBV18 and TRBJ2-7; tentatively, D is TRBD2 (7 bases). CDR1 and CDR2 from the germline V gene are KGHSH and LQKENI. This CDR3 contains 14 residues. Between the trimmed V and J ends, which lost 5 bases and 6 bases, there was a span of 17 bases. The CDR3 nucleotides read TGTGCCAGCTCAAGGAGGGGGGGTTTGGCCGAGCAGTACTTC. It translates to CASSRRGGLAEQYF.

The V and J genes are TRBV18 and TRBJ2-5, with TRBD2 matching 8 bases. The CDR3 runs 15 residues. Looked up from germline, CDR1 is KGHSH and CDR2 is LQKENI. V was clipped by 3 bases and J by 2 bases; unmatched bases: 5. CDR3 in amino acids: CASSPGLAGQETQYF. CDR3 nucleotide sequence: TGTGCCAGCTCACCGGGCCTAGCGGGTCAAGAGACCCAGTACTTC.

This chain uses TRBV3-1 (or the pseudogene TRBV3-2) with TRBJ1-6; TRBD1 matches 8 bases. The ends lost 6 bases at V and 7 bases at J; junction bases unmatched: 8. The length of the CDR3 is 15 residues. The V gene's germline CDR1 is LGHDT and CDR2 YNNKEL (reference sequence). This CDR3 is CASSPRGTGNSPLHF. CDR3 sequence (DNA): TGTGCCAGCAGTCCCAGGGGGACAGGAAATTCACCCCTCCACTTT.

The chain carries TRBV7-3 and TRBJ2-1; no definite D call. Trimming shortened V by 1 base and J by 4 bases, and 5 bases separated the two germline ends. The germline V gene has CDR1 SGHTA and CDR2 FQGTGA. This CDR3 has 13 residues. The CDR3 DNA reads as TGTGCCAGCAGCTTAAACGGGTACAATGAGCAGTTCTTC. Its protein product is CASSLNGYNEQFF.

This clone is a singleton in its sample. V and J are TRBV4-1 and TRBJ1-1, with D maybe TRBD1 (5 bases). Deletions cut 0 bases from V and 8 bases from J, with 10 bases between. This CDR3 comprises 13 residues. The germline gives CDR1 MGHRA, CDR2 YSYEKL. CDR3: CASSQERGGEAFF. The CDR3 bases are TGCGCCAGCAGCCAAGAGAGGGGAGGAGAAGCTTTCTTT.

The rearrangement links TRBV21-1 to TRBJ1-5. TRBV21-1 is a known pseudogene. There are 11 residues in the CDR3. CDR3 sequence (DNA): TGTGCCAGCAGAGGAGATCAGCCCCAGCATTTT. This codes for CASRGDQPQHF.

The J gene is TRBJ1-2, the V gene TRBV19; no definite D call. In germline, CDR1 is LNHDA, CDR2 SQIVND (reference sequence). V lost 6 bases, J lost 0 bases, and 11 bases lay in between. The CDR3 has 14 residues. CDR3 protein: CASRPGRANYGYTF. The CDR3, as DNA: TGTGCCAGTAGGCCGGGGAGGGCTAACTATGGCTACACCTTC.

J is TRBJ1-1 and V is TRBV18; no firm D call. The CDR3 totals 17 residues. Trimming stripped 1 base from V and 0 bases from J, with 15 bases between. CDR1 and CDR2 from the germline V gene are KGHSH and LQKENI. CDR3 amino acids: CASSPLVVTRMNTEAFF. As DNA, the CDR3 is TGTGCCAGCTCACCACTCGTTGTGACTAGGATGAACACTGAAGCTTTCTTT.

This clone appeared once. One end of the junction varies from germline; a read error may be responsible. V usage is TRBV10-3 and J usage is TRBJ2-1; D might be TRBD1 (5 bases). The CDR3 covers 13 residues. Germline loops: CDR1 ENHRY, CDR2 SYGVKD. The CDR3 is CAISVQGYDEQFF. DNA for the CDR3: TGTGCCATCAGTGTGCAGGGCTACGATGAGCAGTTCTTC.

The count of this clone is one. The gene calls are TRBV3-1 (or the pseudogene TRBV3-2) and TRBJ2-7; 8 positions match TRBD1. Germline values: CDR1 LGHDT, CDR2 YNNKEL (reference sequence). V was pared by 5 bases and J by 3 bases, with 6 bases of the junction left unmatched. The CDR3 loop spans 14 amino acids. This chain's CDR3 is CASSSTGQGYEQYF. For the CDR3, the DNA is TGTGCCAGCAGCTCGACAGGACAGGGCTACGAGCAGTACTTC.

This chain uses TRBV4-1 with TRBJ2-7; perhaps TRBD1 as D (6 bases). V lost 6 bases to trimming and J lost 3 bases, with 12 bases between them. CDR3 length: 13 residues. Germline CDR1 reads MGHRA; CDR2 reads YSYEKL. CDR3 bases: TGCGCCAGCAGTTCTGACAGGTACTACGAGCAGTACGTC. Translating gives CASSSDRYYEQYV.

V gene TRBV18 combines with J gene TRBJ2-1; no definite D call. Deletions cut 2 bases from V and 6 bases from J, with 14 bases between. This CDR3 is 15 amino acids long. Germline V gene sequence: CDR1 KGHSH, CDR2 LQKENI. DNA for the CDR3: TGTGCCAGCTCACCAGAGGCAGTAGTAACCAATGAGCAGTTCTTC. This codes for CASSPEAVVTNEQFF. The whole variable domain, filled in from reference TRBV18 and TRBJ2-1, reads NAGVMQNPRHLVRRRGQEARLRCSPMKGHSHVYWYRQLPEEGLKFMVYLQKENIIDESGMPKERFSAEFPKEGPSILRIQQVVRGDSAAYFCASSPEAVVTNEQFFGPGTRLTVL.

This chain uses TRBV27 with TRBJ1-2; D is perhaps TRBD1 (5 bases). The CDR3 has 11 amino acids. V lost 6 bases and J lost 8, with 10 bases in between. In germline, CDR1 is MNHEY, CDR2 SMNVEV (reference sequence). The CDR3 loop reads CASRGQGGYTF. DNA of the CDR3: TGTGCCAGCAGGGGGCAAGGGGGCTACACCTTC.

This chain joins TRBV2 and TRBJ2-7, with 7 nucleotides matching TRBD1. CDR3 length: 15 amino acids. V lost 6 bases to trimming and J lost 0 bases; unmatched junction nucleotides: 8. Germline-derived CDR1 and CDR2 are SNHLY and FYNNEI. The CDR3 DNA is TGTGCCAGCAGCAAACCCAGGGGGAGCTCCTACGAGCAGTACGTC. The encoded protein is CASSKPRGSSYEQYV.

The V gene is TRBV5-1, the J gene TRBJ1-4, with 7 positions matching TRBD1. V lost 4 bases, J lost 8 bases, and 8 bases stayed unmatched. Germline lookup yields CDR1 SGHRS and CDR2 YFSETQ. The CDR3 length is 14 residues. Here the CDR3 DNA reads TGCGCCAGCAGCCAGGACAGGACTCAGGAAAAACTGTTTTTT. Translating gives CASSQDRTQEKLFF.

This clone was counted between two and nine times. The chain couples TRBV11-2 to TRBJ2-2, with no clear D. The CDR3 runs to 15 residues. In germline, CDR1 is SGHAT, CDR2 FQNNGV. The germline V and J ends were trimmed by 0 bases and 2 bases, with 7 bases remaining between them. For the CDR3, the DNA is TGTGCCAGCAGCTTAGAGCGCGTCAACACCGGGGAGCTGTTTTTT. This translates into CASSLERVNTGELFF.

V gene TRBV5-6 combines with J gene TRBJ2-2; 8 bases agree with TRBD1. This CDR3 contains 16 residues. With V trimmed by 4 bases and J by 3 bases, 8 bases remained unmatched. Germline V gene data show CDR1 as SGHDT and CDR2 as YYEEEE. The CDR3 here is CASSPTSGGYTGELFF. The CDR3 region has the DNA TGTGCCAGCAGCCCAACCTCAGGGGGCTACACCGGGGAGCTGTTTTTT.

This clone was observed once. This chain connects TRBV4-1 to TRBJ2-3, with 12 bases matching TRBD2. With 0 bases clipped from V and 5 bases from J, the junction kept 9 bases outside the gene matches. Germline-derived CDR1 and CDR2 are MGHRA and YSYEKL. The CDR3 contains 18 residues. The chain's CDR3 is CASSQDGLAGGLIDTQYF. Here the CDR3 DNA reads TGCGCCAGCAGCCAAGATGGGCTAGCGGGGGGGCTAATAGATACGCAGTATTTT.

The chain recombines TRBV27 with TRBJ2-1; no reliable D call. CDR3 length equals 18 residues. CDR1 and CDR2 (germline): MNHEY, SMNVEV (reference sequence). The V end was cut by 1 base, the J end by 0 bases, with 16 bases between. CDR3 region: CASSLFPPETSSYNEQFF. In DNA form, the CDR3 reads TGTGCCAGCAGTTTATTCCCCCCAGAAACCAGCTCCTACAATGAGCAGTTCTTC.

The chain joins TRBV2 to TRBJ1-6; D is perhaps TRBD1 (5 bases). In germline, CDR1 is SNHLY, CDR2 FYNNEI. The CDR3 loop spans 13 amino acids. Trimming pared 8 bases from V and 7 bases from J, leaving 12 bases between. The CDR3 DNA sequence: TGTGCCAGCGCAGGGTTTCTAAATTCACCCCTCCACTTT. It is translated as CASAGFLNSPLHF.

J is TRBJ2-3 and V is TRBV7-9; 10 nucleotides agree with TRBD2. J gave up 5 bases and V 5 bases, and 10 bases lay outside the gene matches. There are 16 residues in the CDR3. The germline CDR1 and CDR2 sequences are SEHNR and FQNEAQ (reference sequence). The CDR3 reads CASSVNLAGAGDTQYF. In nucleotides, the CDR3 is TGTGCCAGCAGCGTCAATCTAGCGGGGGCTGGAGATACGCAGTATTTT. Full variable domain (missing parts from reference TRBV7-9 and TRBJ2-3): DTGVSQNPRHKITKRGQNVTFRCDPISEHNRLYWYRQTLGQGPEFLTYFQNEAQLEKSRLLSDRFSAERPKGSFSTLEIQRTEQGDSAMYLCASSVNLAGAGDTQYFGPGTRLTVL.

V gene TRBV5-1 combines with J gene TRBJ2-5; 14 bases line up with TRBD2. The length of the CDR3 is 14 residues. Germline CDR1 reads SGHRS; CDR2 reads YFSETQ. V dropped 5 bases and J dropped 3; count of bases not matched to a gene: 0. CDR3 residues: CASRGLAGEETQYF. The CDR3, as DNA: TGCGCCAGCAGGGGACTAGCGGGGGAAGAGACCCAGTACTTC. Full variable domain (remainder filled in from reference TRBV5-1 and TRBJ2-5): KAGVTQTPRYLIKTRGQQVTLSCSPISGHRSVSWYQQTPGQGLQFLFEYFSETQRNKGNFPGRFSGRQFSNSRSEMNVSTLELGDSALYLCASRGLAGEETQYFGPGTRLLVL.

V gene TRBV7-2 combines with J gene TRBJ1-2; the D gene is possibly TRBD1 (6 bases). Trimming pared 3 bases from V and 2 bases from J, leaving 13 bases between. From germline, CDR1 is SGHTA and CDR2 FQGNSA. The CDR3 has 15 amino acids. For the CDR3, the DNA is TGTGCCAGCAGCTTCAGGGGCGTAGGGAACTATGGCTACACCTTC. Translated, it gives CASSFRGVGNYGYTF.

Remarks on this clone: One end of the junction does not line up with germline, which may come from a read error. The V and J genes are TRBV7-7 and TRBJ2-2; the match to TRBD1 covers 7 bases. Germline lookup yields CDR1 SSHAT and CDR2 FNYEAQ (reference sequence). The CDR3 is 15 residues long. The CDR3 loop reads CASSLRGPDTGELFF. DNA of the CDR3: TGTGCTAGCAGCTTGAGGGGGCCGGACACCGGGGAGCTGTTTTTT.